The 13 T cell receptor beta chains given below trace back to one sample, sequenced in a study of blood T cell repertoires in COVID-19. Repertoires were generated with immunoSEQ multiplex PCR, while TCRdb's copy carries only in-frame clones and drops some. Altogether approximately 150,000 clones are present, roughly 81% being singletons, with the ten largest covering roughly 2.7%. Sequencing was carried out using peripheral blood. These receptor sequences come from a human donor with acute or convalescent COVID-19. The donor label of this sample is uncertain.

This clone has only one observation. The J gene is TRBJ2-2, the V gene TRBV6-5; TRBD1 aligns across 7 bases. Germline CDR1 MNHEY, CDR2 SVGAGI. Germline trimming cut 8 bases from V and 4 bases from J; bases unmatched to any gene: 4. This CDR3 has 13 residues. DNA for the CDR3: TGTGCCAGCTCGAGGGGGCCCACCGGGGAGCTGTTTTTT. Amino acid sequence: CASSRGPTGELFF.

The CDR3 DNA follows: TGTGCCAGCAGCTCGGGGCAGGGGGCGGTTTATGGCTACACCTTC. This codes for CASSSGQGAVYGYTF. The chain joins TRBV7-2 to TRBJ1-2, with TRBD1 identical over 8 bases. Germline V CDR1 and CDR2: SGHTA, FQGNSA. With 4 bases clipped from V and 5 bases from J, the junction kept 9 bases outside the gene matches. The CDR3 runs to 15 residues. Variable domain in full (rest from reference TRBV7-2 and TRBJ1-2): GAGVSQSPSNKVTEKGKDVELRCDPISGHTALYWYRQSLGQGLEFLIYFQGNSAPDKSGLPSDRFSAERTGGSVSTLTIQRTQQEDSAVYLCASSSGQGAVYGYTFGSGTRLTVV.

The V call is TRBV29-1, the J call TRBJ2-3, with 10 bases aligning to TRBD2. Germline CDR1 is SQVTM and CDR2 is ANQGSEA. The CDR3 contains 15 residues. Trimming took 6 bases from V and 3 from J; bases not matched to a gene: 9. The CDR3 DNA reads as TGCAGCGTCCGGACTAGCGGAAGAGGGACAGATACGCAGTATTTT. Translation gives CSVRTSGRGTDTQYF.

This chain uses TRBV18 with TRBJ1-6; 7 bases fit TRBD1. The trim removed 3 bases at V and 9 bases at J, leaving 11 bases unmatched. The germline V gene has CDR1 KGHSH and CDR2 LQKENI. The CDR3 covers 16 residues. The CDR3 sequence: CASSPAIGTELSPLHF. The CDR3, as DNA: TGTGCCAGCTCACCGGCGATAGGGACAGAGCTTTCACCCCTCCACTTT. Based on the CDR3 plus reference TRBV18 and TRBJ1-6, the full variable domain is NAGVMQNPRHLVRRRGQEARLRCSPMKGHSHVYWYRQLPEEGLKFMVYLQKENIIDESGMPKERFSAEFPKEGPSILRIQQVVRGDSAAYFCASSPAIGTELSPLHFGNGTRLTVT.

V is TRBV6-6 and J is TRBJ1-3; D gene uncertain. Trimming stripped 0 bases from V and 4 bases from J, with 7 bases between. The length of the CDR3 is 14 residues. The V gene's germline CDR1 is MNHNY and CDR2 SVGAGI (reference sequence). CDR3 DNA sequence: TGTGCCAGCAGTTACTCCGGTCCCGGAAACACCATATATTTT. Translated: CASSYSGPGNTIYF.

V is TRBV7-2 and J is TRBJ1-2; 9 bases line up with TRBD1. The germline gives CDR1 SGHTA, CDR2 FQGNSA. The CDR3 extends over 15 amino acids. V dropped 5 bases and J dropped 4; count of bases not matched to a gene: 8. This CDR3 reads CASSLWTGDFYGYTF. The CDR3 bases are TGTGCCAGCAGCCTATGGACAGGGGATTTCTATGGCTACACCTTC.

CDR3 in DNA: TGTGCCAGCAGCAAAAGATCCGACTGGGTCGGGGAGACCCAGTACTTC. Translation: CASSKRSDWVGETQYF. The V and J genes are TRBV7-3 and TRBJ2-5; D is uncertain. The germline gives CDR1 SGHTA, CDR2 FQGTGA. V gave up 5 bases and J gave up 5 bases, with 21 bases separating them. The CDR3 totals 16 residues. Full variable domain (missing parts from reference TRBV7-3 and TRBJ2-5): GAGVSQTPSNKVTEKGKYVELRCDPISGHTALYWYRQSLGQGPEFLIYFQGTGAADDSGLPNDRFFAVRPEGSVSTLKIQRTERGDSAVYLCASSKRSDWVGETQYFGPGTRLLVL.

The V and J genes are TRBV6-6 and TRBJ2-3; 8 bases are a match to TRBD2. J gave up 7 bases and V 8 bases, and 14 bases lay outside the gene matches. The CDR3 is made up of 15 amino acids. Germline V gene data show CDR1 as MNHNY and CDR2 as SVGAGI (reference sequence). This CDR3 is CASGRDSGDLYTQYF. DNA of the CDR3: TGTGCCAGCGGCCGGGATAGCGGGGACCTTTATACGCAGTATTTT.

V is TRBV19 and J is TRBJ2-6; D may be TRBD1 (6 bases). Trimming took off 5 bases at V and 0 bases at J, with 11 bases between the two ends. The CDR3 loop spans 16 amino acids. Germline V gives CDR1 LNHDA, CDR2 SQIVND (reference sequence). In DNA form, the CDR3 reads TGTGCCAGTAGTGTTGTACAGGGCTCTGGGGCCAACGTCCTGACTTTC. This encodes CASSVVQGSGANVLTF. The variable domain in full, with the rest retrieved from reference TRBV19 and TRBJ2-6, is DGGITQSPKYLFRKEGQNVTLSCEQNLNHDAMYWYRQDPGQGLRLIYYSQIVNDFQKGDIAEGYSVSREKKESFPLTVTSAQKNPTAFYLCASSVVQGSGANVLTFGAGSRLTVL.

CDR3 sequence (DNA): TGCGCCAGCAGCTTGGGATCCGGGACAGGGGAAGGTAATGAAAAACTGTTTTTT. Protein: CASSLGSGTGEGNEKLFF. The chain has TRBV5-1 and TRBJ1-4; 10 bases fit TRBD1. The CDR3 spans 18 residues. Germline assignment: CDR1 SGHRS and CDR2 YFSETQ. After removal of 0 bases from V and 4 bases from J, the junction contained 9 bases not matched to a gene.

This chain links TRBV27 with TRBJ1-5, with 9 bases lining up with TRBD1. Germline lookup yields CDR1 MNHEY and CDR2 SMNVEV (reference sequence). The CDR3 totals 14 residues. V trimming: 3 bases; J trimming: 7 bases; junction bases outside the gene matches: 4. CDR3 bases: TGTGCCAGCAGTTTTGGACAGGGGTTACAGCCCCAGCATTTT. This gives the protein CASSFGQGLQPQHF.

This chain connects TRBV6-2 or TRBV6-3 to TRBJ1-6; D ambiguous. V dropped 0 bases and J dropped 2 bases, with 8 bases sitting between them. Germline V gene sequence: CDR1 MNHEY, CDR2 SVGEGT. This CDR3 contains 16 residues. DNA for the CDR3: TGTGCCAGCAGTTACTCGAGGGTGGCCTATAATTCACCCCTCCACTTT. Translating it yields CASSYSRVAYNSPLHF.

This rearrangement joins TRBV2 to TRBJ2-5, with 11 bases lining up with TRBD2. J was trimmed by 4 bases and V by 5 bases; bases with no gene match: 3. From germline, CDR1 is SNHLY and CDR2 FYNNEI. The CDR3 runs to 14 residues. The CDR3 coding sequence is TGTGCCAGCAGTCCCGGGACTAGCGGAGAGACCCAGTACTTC. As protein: CASSPGTSGETQYF.